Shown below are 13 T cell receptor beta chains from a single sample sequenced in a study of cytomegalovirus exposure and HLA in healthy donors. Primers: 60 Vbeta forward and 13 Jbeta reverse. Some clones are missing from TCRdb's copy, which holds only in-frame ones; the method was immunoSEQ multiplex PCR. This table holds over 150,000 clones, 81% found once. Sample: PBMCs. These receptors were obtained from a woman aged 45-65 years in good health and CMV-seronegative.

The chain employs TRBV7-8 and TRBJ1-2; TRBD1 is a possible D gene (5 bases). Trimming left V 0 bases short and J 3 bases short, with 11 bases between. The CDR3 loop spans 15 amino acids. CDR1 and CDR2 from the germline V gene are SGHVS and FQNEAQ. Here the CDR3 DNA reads TGTGCCAGCAGCTTAGCGCAAGGGGCGGACTATGGCTACACCTTC. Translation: CASSLAQGADYGYTF.

CDR3 in DNA: TGTGCCAGCAGCTTAATGGCGGGGGGGGGAACAGATACGCAGTATTTT. This translates into CASSLMAGGGTDTQYF. V and J are TRBV7-9 and TRBJ2-3, with 9 positions matching TRBD2. There are 16 residues in the CDR3. After removal of 2 bases from V and 3 bases from J, the junction contained 6 bases not matched to a gene. Germline CDR1 SEHNR, CDR2 FQNEAQ (reference sequence).

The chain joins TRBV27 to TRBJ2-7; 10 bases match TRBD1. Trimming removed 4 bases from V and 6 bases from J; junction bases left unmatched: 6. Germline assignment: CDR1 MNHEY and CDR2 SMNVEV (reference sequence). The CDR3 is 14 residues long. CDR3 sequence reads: CASSWTGGGFEQYF. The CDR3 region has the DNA TGTGCCAGCAGTTGGACAGGGGGTGGATTCGAGCAGTACTTC.

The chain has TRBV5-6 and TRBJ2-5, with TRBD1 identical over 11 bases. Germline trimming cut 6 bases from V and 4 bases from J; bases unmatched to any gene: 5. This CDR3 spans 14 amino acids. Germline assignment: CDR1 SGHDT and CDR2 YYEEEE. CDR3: CASTGQGARETQYF. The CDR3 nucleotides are TGTGCCAGCACCGGACAGGGGGCGCGAGAGACCCAGTACTTC.

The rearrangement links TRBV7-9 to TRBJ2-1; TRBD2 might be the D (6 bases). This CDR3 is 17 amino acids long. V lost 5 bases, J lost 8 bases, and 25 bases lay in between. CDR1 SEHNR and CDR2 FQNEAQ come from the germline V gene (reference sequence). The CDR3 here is CASSPGIAEVRTHEQFF. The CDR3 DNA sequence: TGTGCCAGCAGCCCCGGTATAGCGGAAGTCCGAACCCATGAGCAGTTCTTC.

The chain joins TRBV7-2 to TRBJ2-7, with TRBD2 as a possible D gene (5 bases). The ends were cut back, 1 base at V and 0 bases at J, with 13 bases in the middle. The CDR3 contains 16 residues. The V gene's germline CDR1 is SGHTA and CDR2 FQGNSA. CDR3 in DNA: TGTGCCAGCAGCTTAGTAATTGGACTCGCCTCCTACGAGCAGTACTTC. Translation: CASSLVIGLASYEQYF.

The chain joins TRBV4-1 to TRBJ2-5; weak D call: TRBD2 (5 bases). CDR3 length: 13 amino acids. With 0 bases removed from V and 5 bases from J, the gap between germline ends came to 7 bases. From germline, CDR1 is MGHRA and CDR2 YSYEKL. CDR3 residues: CASSQDPGETQYF. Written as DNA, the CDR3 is TGCGCCAGCAGCCAAGACCCGGGGGAGACCCAGTACTTC.

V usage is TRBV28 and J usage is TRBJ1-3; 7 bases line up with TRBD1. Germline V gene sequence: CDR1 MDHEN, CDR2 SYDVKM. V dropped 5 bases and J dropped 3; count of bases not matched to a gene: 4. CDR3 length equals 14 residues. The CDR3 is CASSRTGYGNTIYF. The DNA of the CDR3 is TGTGCCAGCAGTCGGACAGGCTATGGAAACACCATATATTTT. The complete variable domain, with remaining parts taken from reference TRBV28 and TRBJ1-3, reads DVKVTQSSRYLVKRTGEKVFLECVQDMDHENMFWYRQDPGLGLRLIYFSYDVKMKEKGDIPEGYSVSREKKERFSLILESASTNQTSMYLCASSRTGYGNTIYFGEGSWLTVV.

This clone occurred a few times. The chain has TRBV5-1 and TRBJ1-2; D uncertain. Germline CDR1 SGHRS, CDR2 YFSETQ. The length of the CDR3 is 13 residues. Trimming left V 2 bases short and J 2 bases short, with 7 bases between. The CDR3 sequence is CASSLPGNYGYTF. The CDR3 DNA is TGCGCCAGCAGCTTACCGGGGAACTATGGCTACACCTTC.

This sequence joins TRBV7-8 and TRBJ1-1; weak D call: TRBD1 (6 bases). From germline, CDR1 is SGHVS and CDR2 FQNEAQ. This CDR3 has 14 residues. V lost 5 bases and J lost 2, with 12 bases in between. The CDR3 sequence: CASSITGTNTEAFF. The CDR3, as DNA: TGTGCCAGCAGCATTACCGGGACAAACACTGAAGCTTTCTTT.

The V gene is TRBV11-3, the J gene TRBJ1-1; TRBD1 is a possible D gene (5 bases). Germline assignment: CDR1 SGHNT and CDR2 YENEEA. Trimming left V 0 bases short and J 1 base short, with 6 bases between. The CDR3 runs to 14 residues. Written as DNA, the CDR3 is TGTGCCAGCAGCTTAGAAGGGGCGAACACTGAAGCTTTCTTT. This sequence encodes CASSLEGANTEAFF.

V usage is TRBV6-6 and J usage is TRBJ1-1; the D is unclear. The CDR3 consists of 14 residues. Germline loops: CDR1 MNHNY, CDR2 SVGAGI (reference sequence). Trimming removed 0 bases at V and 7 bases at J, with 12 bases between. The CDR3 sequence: CASSYSLGSGEAFF. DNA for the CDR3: TGTGCCAGCAGTTACTCCCTAGGGAGTGGTGAAGCTTTCTTT.

For the CDR3, the DNA is TGTGCCAGCAGCACACGGACAGGGCTTACCTACGAGCAGTACTTC. Its protein product is CASSTRTGLTYEQYF. The V gene is TRBV7-2, the J gene TRBJ2-7; 8 bases align to TRBD1. J was trimmed by 2 bases and V by 5 bases; bases with no gene match: 8. CDR1 is SGHTA, CDR2 FQGNSA, per germline. The CDR3 runs to 15 residues.